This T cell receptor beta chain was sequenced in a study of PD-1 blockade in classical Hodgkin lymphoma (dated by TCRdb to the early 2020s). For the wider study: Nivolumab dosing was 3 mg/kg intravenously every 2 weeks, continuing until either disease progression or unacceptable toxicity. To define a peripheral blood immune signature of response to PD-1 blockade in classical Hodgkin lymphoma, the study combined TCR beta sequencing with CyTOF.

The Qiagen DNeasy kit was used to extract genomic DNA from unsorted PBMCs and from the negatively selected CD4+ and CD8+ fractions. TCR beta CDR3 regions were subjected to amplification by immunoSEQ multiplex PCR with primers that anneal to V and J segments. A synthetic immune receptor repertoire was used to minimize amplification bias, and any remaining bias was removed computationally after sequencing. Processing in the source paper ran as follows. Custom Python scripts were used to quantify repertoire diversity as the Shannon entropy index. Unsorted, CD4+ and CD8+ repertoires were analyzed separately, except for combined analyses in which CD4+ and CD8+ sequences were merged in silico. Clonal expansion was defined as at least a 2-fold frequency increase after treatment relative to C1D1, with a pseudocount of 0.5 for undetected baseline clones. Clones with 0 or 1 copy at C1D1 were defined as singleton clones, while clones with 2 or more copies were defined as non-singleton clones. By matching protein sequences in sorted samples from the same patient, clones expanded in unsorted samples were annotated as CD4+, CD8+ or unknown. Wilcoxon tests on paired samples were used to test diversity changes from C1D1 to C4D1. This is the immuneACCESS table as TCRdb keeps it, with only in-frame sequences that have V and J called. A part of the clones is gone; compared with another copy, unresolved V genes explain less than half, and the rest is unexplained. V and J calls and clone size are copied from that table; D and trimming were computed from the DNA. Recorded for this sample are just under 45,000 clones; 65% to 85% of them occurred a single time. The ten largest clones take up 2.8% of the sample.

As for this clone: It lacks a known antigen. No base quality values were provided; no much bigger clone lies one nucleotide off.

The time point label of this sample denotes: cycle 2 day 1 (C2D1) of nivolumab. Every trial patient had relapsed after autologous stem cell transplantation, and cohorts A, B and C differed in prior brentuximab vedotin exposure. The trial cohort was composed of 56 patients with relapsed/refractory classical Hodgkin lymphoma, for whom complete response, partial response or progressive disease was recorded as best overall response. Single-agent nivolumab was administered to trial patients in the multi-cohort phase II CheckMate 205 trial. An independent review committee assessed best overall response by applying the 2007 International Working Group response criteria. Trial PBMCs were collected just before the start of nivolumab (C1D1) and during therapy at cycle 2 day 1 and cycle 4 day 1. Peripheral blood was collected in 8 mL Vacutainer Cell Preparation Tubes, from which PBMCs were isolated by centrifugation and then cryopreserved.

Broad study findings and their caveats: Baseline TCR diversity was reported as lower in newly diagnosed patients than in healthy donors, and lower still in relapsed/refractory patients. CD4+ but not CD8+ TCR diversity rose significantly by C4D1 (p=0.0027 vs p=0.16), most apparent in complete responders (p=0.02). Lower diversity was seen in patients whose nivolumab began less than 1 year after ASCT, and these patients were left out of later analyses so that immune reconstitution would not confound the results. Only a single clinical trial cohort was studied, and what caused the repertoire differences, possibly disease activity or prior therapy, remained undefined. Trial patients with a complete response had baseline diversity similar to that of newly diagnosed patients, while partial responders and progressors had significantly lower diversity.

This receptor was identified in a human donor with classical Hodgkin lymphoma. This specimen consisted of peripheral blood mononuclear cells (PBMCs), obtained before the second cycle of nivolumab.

The DNA sequence is TGCGCCAGCAGTGGGCTAGCGGGACTCACAGATACGCAGTATTTT. Translated, this is CASSGLAGLTDTQYF. The chain is made from TRBV4-1 and TRBJ2-3; 9 bases in between match TRBD2. Ends trimmed: V by 6 bases, J by 2 bases; bases unmatched to a gene: 6. Inclusive of the bounding cysteine and phenylalanine, the CDR3 is 15 residues long. The only DNA kept is the CDR3, 45 bases in frame from the first base. The germline V gene gives CDR1 as MGHRA and CDR2 as YSYEKL.